Following are 8 T cell receptor beta chains from one sample sequenced in a study of T cells in narcolepsy (dated by TCRdb to the late 2010s). The receptor library was made with the immunoSEQ multiplex PCR assay. Imported from immuneACCESS, the table was reduced by TCRdb to in-frame sequences with V and J called. These copies leave out some clones; in studies compared against another copy, an unresolved V gene accounts for under half, and the cause of the remainder is not known. This sample holds more than 30,000 clones; less than 90% were observed only once. The leading ten clones occupy over 0.6% of the sample. Sequenced sample: memory (CD45RA-) CD4+ T cells from blood. This sample's cell subset or site label indicates: memory T cells sorted ex vivo from peripheral blood. These receptors were taken from a human donor in good health.

The chain joins TRBV2 to TRBJ2-5; D not resolved. CDR1 and CDR2 (germline): SNHLY, FYNNEI. CDR3 length equals 13 residues. The V end was cut by 10 bases, the J end by 2 bases, with 14 bases between. This chain's CDR3 is CATSWASQETQYF. CDR3 nucleotide sequence: TGTGCCACCTCTTGGGCTTCGCAAGAGACCCAGTACTTC.

This clone was counted between two and nine times. The chain recombines TRBV5-5 with TRBJ2-3; D gene unclear. Between the trimmed V and J ends, which lost 3 bases and 9 bases, there was a span of 11 bases. This CDR3 has 12 amino acids. CDR1 and CDR2 from the germline V gene are SGHKS and YYEKEE (reference sequence). CDR3 nucleotide sequence: TGTGCCAGCAGCTCCATTATAGGCACGCAGTATTTT. Translated: CASSSIIGTQYF.

The chain links TRBV7-2 to TRBJ1-2, with unresolved D. This CDR3 contains 14 residues. V dropped 2 bases and J dropped 7 bases, with 14 bases sitting between them. The germline gives CDR1 SGHTA, CDR2 FQGNSA. CDR3 coding DNA: TGTGCCAGCAGCTTAAGTCGGACGGACGGTGGCTACACCTTC. This sequence encodes CASSLSRTDGGYTF.

This rearrangement joins TRBV27 to TRBJ2-1; 15 nucleotides align to TRBD2. The CDR3 runs 16 residues. Trimming at V came to 4 bases and at J to 8 bases, leaving 6 bases not matched to a gene. The germline V gene has CDR1 MNHEY and CDR2 SMNVEV (reference sequence). The CDR3 region has the DNA TGTGCCAGCAGTTCAAGGACTAGCGGGGGGGCACATGAGCAGTTCTTC. Its protein product is CASSSRTSGGAHEQFF.

This chain joins TRBV19 and TRBJ2-1, with 14 nucleotides matching TRBD2. CDR3 length: 16 amino acids. The V segment lost 4 bases and the J segment 7 bases; nucleotides outside the gene matches: 6. Per germline, CDR1 LNHDA and CDR2 SQIVND (reference sequence). The CDR3 region is CASSTWTSGGQNEQFF. The DNA for the CDR3 is TGTGCCAGTAGTACTTGGACTAGCGGGGGGCAGAATGAGCAGTTCTTC.

This clone has only one observation. The V call is TRBV5-4, the J call TRBJ1-1; D is uncertain. Trimming shortened V by 10 bases and J by 4 bases, and 14 bases separated the two germline ends. Germline CDR1 and CDR2: SGHNT and YYREEE (reference sequence). CDR3 length equals 12 residues. CDR3 region: CASNTLGTEAFF. CDR3 coding DNA: TGTGCCTCAAATACTTTGGGCACTGAAGCTTTCTTT.

V is TRBV5-6 and J is TRBJ2-2; TRBD1 matches at 8 bases. With 4 bases clipped from V and 7 bases from J, the junction kept 12 bases outside the gene matches. This CDR3 spans 16 amino acids. Germline V gives CDR1 SGHDT, CDR2 YYEEEE. The CDR3 region is CASSLVGGQGVGELFF. CDR3 bases: TGTGCCAGCAGCCTAGTGGGCGGACAGGGCGTCGGGGAGCTGTTTTTT.

The V gene is TRBV27, the J gene TRBJ1-1; a possible D gene is TRBD1 (6 bases). This CDR3 has 15 amino acids. The ends were cut back, 6 bases at V and 3 bases at J, with 17 bases in the middle. The germline CDR1 and CDR2 sequences are MNHEY and SMNVEV (reference sequence). The CDR3 sequence is CASSLAGGYYTEAFF. The CDR3 coding sequence is TGTGCCAGCAGCTTAGCTGGGGGCTATTACACTGAAGCTTTCTTT.